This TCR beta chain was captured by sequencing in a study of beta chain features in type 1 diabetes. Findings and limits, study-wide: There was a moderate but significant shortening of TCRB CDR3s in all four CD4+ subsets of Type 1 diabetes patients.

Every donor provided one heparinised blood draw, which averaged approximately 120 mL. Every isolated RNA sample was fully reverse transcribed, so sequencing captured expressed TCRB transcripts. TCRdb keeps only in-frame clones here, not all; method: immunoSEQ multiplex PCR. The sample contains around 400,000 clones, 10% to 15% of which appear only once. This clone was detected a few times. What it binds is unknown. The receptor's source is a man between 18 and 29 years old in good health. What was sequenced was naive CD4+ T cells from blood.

The CDR3 loop is CASSLVSGRGSGKLFF. CDR3 DNA sequence: TGTGCCAGCAGCTTAGTATCCGGCAGGGGATCGGGAAAACTGTTTTTT. The chain links TRBV7-8 to TRBJ1-4; D perhaps matches TRBD1 (6 bases). The CDR3 totals 16 residues. Germline V lookup: CDR1 SGHVS, CDR2 FQNEAQ. Trimming stripped 1 base from V and 10 bases from J, with 19 bases between.